These 30 T cell receptor beta chains were sequenced from one sample in a study of T cell changes during pregnancy in multiple sclerosis. The table came from immunoSEQ multiplex PCR; TCRdb's copy has only in-frame clones and leaves some out. The sample holds about 48,000 clones; 88% are singletons and the top ten take around 1.3%. Sequenced material: CD4+ T cells from peripheral blood mononuclear cells, taken in the second trimester of pregnancy. Receptor source: a female donor with multiple sclerosis, enrolled in a pregnancy study.

CDR3 DNA: TGTGCCAGCAGCCCAGCAGGGACTAGCGGGATCACTGGGGCCAACGTCCTGACTTTC. It codes for CASSPAGTSGITGANVLTF. This chain connects TRBV7-2 to TRBJ2-6; the match to TRBD2 covers 13 bases. From germline, CDR1 is SGHTA and CDR2 FQGNSA. Trimming took 5 bases from V and 2 from J; bases not matched to a gene: 9. The CDR3 length is 19 residues.

This clone turned up a few times. This chain uses TRBV6-5 with TRBJ1-5, with 8 bases identical to TRBD1. The CDR3 totals 15 residues. Per the germline V gene, CDR1 is MNHEY and CDR2 is SVGAGI. The junction had 5 bases not matched to a gene; V was cut back by 0 bases and J by 7 bases. The CDR3 DNA sequence: TGTGCCAGCAGTTACTCCGGGACAGGTAAACAGCCCCAGCATTTT. Its translation: CASSYSGTGKQPQHF.

The chain employs TRBV18 and TRBJ2-1, with 13 nucleotides matching TRBD2. CDR3 length: 16 amino acids. Germline CDR1 reads KGHSH; CDR2 reads LQKENI. With 2 bases clipped from V and 7 bases from J, the junction kept 5 bases outside the gene matches. CDR3: CASSPITSGRVNEQFF. CDR3 nucleotide sequence: TGTGCCAGCTCACCAATAACTAGCGGGAGGGTGAATGAGCAGTTCTTC.

This chain connects TRBV10-3 to TRBJ1-2; 7 bases fit TRBD1. Per germline, CDR1 ENHRY and CDR2 SYGVKD. Losses at the gene ends were 7 bases for V and 1 base for J; bases not matched to a gene: 12. This CDR3 has 16 amino acids. The CDR3 nucleotides are TGTGCCATCACAGAGAGGTGGGACAGTCTTAACTATGGCTACACCTTC. Residues: CAITERWDSLNYGYTF.

The rearrangement links TRBV19 to TRBJ1-5; 7 bases line up with TRBD1. The CDR3 runs to 17 residues. Germline-derived CDR1 and CDR2 are LNHDA and SQIVND (reference sequence). Trimming at V came to 3 bases and at J to 0 bases, leaving 8 bases not matched to a gene. The CDR3 reads CASSMRSGGLSNQPQHF. In nucleotides, the CDR3 is TGTGCCAGTAGTATGAGGTCAGGGGGGCTTAGCAATCAGCCCCAGCATTTT.

This clone was seen a few times. V is TRBV9 and J is TRBJ2-7; D not certain. V lost 0 bases and J 2 bases, leaving 12 bases between the germline ends. The CDR3 extends over 15 amino acids. Germline CDR1 SGDLS, CDR2 YYNGEE. The DNA for the CDR3 is TGTGCCAGCAGCGTAGCCAACAGCCCTACCTACGAGCAGTACTTC. It is translated as CASSVANSPTYEQYF.

The V gene is TRBV5-1, the J gene TRBJ2-5, with 9 bases that match TRBD1. Germline V gene sequence: CDR1 SGHRS, CDR2 YFSETQ. The CDR3 has 15 residues. The ends lost 0 bases at V and 5 bases at J; junction bases unmatched: 5. The CDR3 spells CASSLDRGRGETQYF. In DNA, the CDR3 is TGCGCCAGCAGCTTGGACAGGGGGCGGGGGGAGACCCAGTACTTC.

The chain uses TRBV18 and TRBJ1-1; 11 bases agree with TRBD1. Germline lookup yields CDR1 KGHSH and CDR2 LQKENI. V gave up 0 bases and J gave up 3 bases; unmatched junction bases: 0. The CDR3 runs 15 residues. As DNA, the CDR3 is TGTGCCAGCTCACCACCGGGACAGGGGGACACTGAAGCTTTCTTT. Translated, it gives CASSPPGQGDTEAFF. The whole variable domain, remainder taken from reference TRBV18 and TRBJ1-1, is NAGVMQNPRHLVRRRGQEARLRCSPMKGHSHVYWYRQLPEEGLKFMVYLQKENIIDESGMPKERFSAEFPKEGPSILRIQQVVRGDSAAYFCASSPPGQGDTEAFFGQGTRLTVV.

This clone was detected only a few times. This chain joins TRBV4-3 and TRBJ2-2; D uncertain. CDR1 and CDR2 (germline): LGHNA, YSLEER. Trimming cost V 0 bases and J 6 bases, with 5 bases left between them. This CDR3 contains 13 residues. For the CDR3, the DNA is TGCGCCAGCAGCCAAGAGTACTCCGGGGAGCTGTTTTTT. It encodes CASSQEYSGELFF.

The chain is built from TRBV7-2 and TRBJ2-1; D may be TRBD2 (6 bases). Germline CDR1 and CDR2: SGHTA and FQGNSA. Between the trimmed V and J ends, which lost 5 bases and 4 bases, there was a span of 12 bases. The CDR3 extends over 14 amino acids. Written as DNA, the CDR3 is TGTGCCAGCAGCGGGGGACTCGCATACAATGAGCAGTTCTTC. This encodes CASSGGLAYNEQFF.

This clone was detected only once. The gene calls are TRBV11-3 and TRBJ1-1; D unclear. Trimming shortened V by 1 base and J by 3 bases, and 9 bases separated the two germline ends. Germline V gives CDR1 SGHNT, CDR2 YENEEA. The CDR3 has 14 amino acids. CDR3 amino acids: CASSLAAGHTEAFF. The CDR3 DNA reads TGTGCCAGCAGCTTAGCCGCGGGTCACACTGAAGCTTTCTTT.

The J gene is TRBJ1-3, the V gene TRBV2, with D unclear. Germline V gives CDR1 SNHLY, CDR2 FYNNEI. CDR3 length equals 15 residues. Trimming pared 3 bases from V and 0 bases from J, leaving 9 bases between. The CDR3 coding sequence is TGTGCCAGCAGTGATCAGGCCCTCTCTGGAAACACCATATATTTT. Its protein is CASSDQALSGNTIYF.

The chain links TRBV9 to TRBJ2-5, with TRBD1 identical over 9 bases. This CDR3 region has 15 residues. Germline CDR1 SGDLS, CDR2 YYNGEE. J lost 4 bases, V lost 0 bases, and 4 bases had no gene match. Here the CDR3 DNA reads TGTGCCAGCAGCGTAGAGGGACAGGGAGGAGAGACCCAGTACTTC. Its protein is CASSVEGQGGETQYF.

The chain joins TRBV10-2 to TRBJ2-7; weak D call: TRBD2 (5 bases). CDR3 length equals 15 residues. V was clipped by 3 bases and J by 2 bases, with 14 bases between them. Germline CDR1 is WSHSY and CDR2 is SAAADI. CDR3 residues: CASSDSAGRTYEQYF. CDR3 DNA: TGCGCCAGCAGTGATAGCGCGGGCCGAACCTACGAGCAGTACTTC.

The rearrangement uses TRBV30 and TRBJ1-5; the D gene is possibly TRBD1 (6 bases). V lost 1 base and J lost 8, with 15 bases in between. CDR3 length: 14 amino acids. Germline V lookup: CDR1 GTSNPN, CDR2 SVGIG (reference sequence). DNA for the CDR3: TGTGCCTGGAGTGAAGGGGGGGGAAGGGAGCCCCAGCATTTT. Amino acid sequence: CAWSEGGGREPQHF.

This sequence joins TRBV7-9 and TRBJ2-1, with TRBD1 matching over 10 bases. This CDR3 is 14 amino acids long. Per germline, CDR1 SEHNR and CDR2 FQNEAQ (reference sequence). The junction had 3 bases not matched to a gene; V was cut back by 3 bases and J by 7 bases. CDR3 in DNA: TGTGCCAGCAGCTTCGACAGGGGGCGAAATGAGCAGTTCTTC. It yields the protein CASSFDRGRNEQFF.

The chain employs TRBV10-3 and TRBJ2-1, with D maybe TRBD1 (6 bases). The V gene's germline CDR1 is ENHRY and CDR2 SYGVKD. There are 17 residues in the CDR3. V lost 0 bases and J 0 bases, leaving 12 bases between the germline ends. The CDR3: CAISESWDMSSYNEQFF. The CDR3 bases are TGTGCCATCAGTGAGTCGTGGGACATGAGCTCCTACAATGAGCAGTTCTTC.

The table lists this clone with a count of one. This chain connects TRBV7-8 to TRBJ1-5, with 7 positions matching TRBD1. This CDR3 spans 16 amino acids. Germline CDR1 reads SGHVS; CDR2 reads FQNEAQ. V lost 1 base, J lost 0 bases, and 3 bases stayed unmatched. CDR3 in DNA: TGTGCCAGCAGCTTAGTGACAGGGAATAGCAATCAGCCCCAGCATTTT. The encoded protein is CASSLVTGNSNQPQHF. Using reference TRBV7-8 and TRBJ1-5 for the parts outside the CDR3, the full variable domain is GAGVSQSPRYKVAKRGQDVALRCDPISGHVSLFWYQQALGQGPEFLTYFQNEAQLDKSGLPSDRFFAERPEGSVSTLKIQRTQQEDSAVYLCASSLVTGNSNQPQHFGDGTRLSIL.

V and J are TRBV10-3 and TRBJ2-3; D is undetermined. The CDR3 contains 11 residues. V was pared by 8 bases and J by 3 bases, with 6 bases between. The germline CDR1 and CDR2 sequences are ENHRY and SYGVKD. CDR3 nucleotides: TGTGCCATCTCGGAGACAGATACGCAGTATTTT. Amino acids: CAISETDTQYF.

Only one count was recorded for this clone. Written as DNA, the CDR3 is TGTGCCAGCAGCTTAGGCGGGAGGGGGACTGCCGAGCAGTACTTC. The encoded protein is CASSLGGRGTAEQYF. The J gene is TRBJ2-7, the V gene TRBV7-2, with 9 nucleotides matching TRBD2. Unmatched junction bases numbered 7, after V lost 1 base and J lost 6 bases. Looked up from germline, CDR1 is SGHTA and CDR2 is FQGNSA. This CDR3 comprises 15 residues.

The chain recombines TRBV7-9 with TRBJ1-1, with TRBD1 matching over 8 bases. The V gene's germline CDR1 is SEHNR and CDR2 FQNEAQ (reference sequence). J was trimmed by 5 bases and V by 4 bases; bases with no gene match: 12. This CDR3 is built from 16 residues. In DNA form, the CDR3 reads TGTGCCAGCAGCTCGAGGGAAAGCAGGGGGCGAACTGAAGCTTTCTTT. It yields the protein CASSSRESRGRTEAFF.

This chain connects TRBV6-1 to TRBJ1-5, with 10 bases identical to TRBD1. The CDR3 spans 17 residues. Germline trimming cut 4 bases from V and 4 bases from J; bases unmatched to any gene: 10. From germline, CDR1 is MNHNS and CDR2 SASEGT. The CDR3 reads CASSGDRGLGKNQPQHF. DNA for the CDR3: TGTGCCAGCAGTGGCGACAGGGGGCTTGGAAAAAATCAGCCCCAGCATTTT.

The chain couples TRBV7-3 to TRBJ2-5; 7 bases agree with TRBD1. V lost 4 bases and J lost 1; bases outside the gene matches: 3. From germline, CDR1 is SGHTA and CDR2 FQGTGA. This CDR3 has 14 residues. Here the CDR3 reads CASSSTGTQETQYF. CDR3 coding DNA: TGTGCCAGCAGCTCGACAGGGACCCAAGAGACCCAGTACTTC.

This chain's CDR3 is CASSIDWSRLDTQYF. The CDR3 DNA follows: TGTGCCAGTAGTATAGATTGGTCTAGACTAGATACGCAGTATTTT. This sequence joins TRBV19 and TRBJ2-3; D is uncertain. CDR1 is LNHDA and CDR2 is SQIVND in the germline V gene (reference sequence). The V end lost 0 bases, the J end lost 5 bases, and 12 bases lay between the germline ends. This CDR3 is built from 15 residues.

The genes are TRBV5-5 and TRBJ2-5; 12 bases match TRBD2. The CDR3 runs 18 residues. CDR1 and CDR2 from the germline V gene are SGHKS and YYEKEE (reference sequence). V lost 0 bases, J lost 2 bases, and 8 bases stayed unmatched. The CDR3 sequence is CASSLGSSGRAVQETQYF. The DNA for the CDR3 is TGTGCCAGCAGCTTGGGCTCTAGCGGGAGGGCCGTTCAAGAGACCCAGTACTTC. The whole variable domain, remainder taken from reference TRBV5-5 and TRBJ2-5, is DAGVTQSPTHLIKTRGQQVTLRCSPISGHKSVSWYQQVLGQGPQFIFQYYEKEERGRGNFPDRFSARQFPNYSSELNVNALLLGDSALYLCASSLGSSGRAVQETQYFGPGTRLLVL.

The CDR3 region is CASRGLDRVVGELFF. The CDR3 DNA follows: TGTGCCAGCAGAGGATTGGACAGGGTTGTCGGGGAGCTGTTTTTT. This chain links TRBV27 with TRBJ2-2, with 8 positions matching TRBD1. Per the germline V gene, CDR1 is MNHEY and CDR2 is SMNVEV (reference sequence). The CDR3 contains 15 residues. The ends lost 6 bases at V and 7 bases at J; junction bases unmatched: 10.

J is TRBJ2-1 and V is TRBV7-6; 8 nucleotides match TRBD2. V was clipped by 5 bases and J by 5 bases; unmatched bases: 14. Germline V CDR1 and CDR2: SGHVS, FNYEAQ. There are 17 residues in the CDR3. As DNA, the CDR3 is TGTGCCAGCAGCCACCTTAGCGGGAACGAACAGGACAATGAGCAGTTCTTC. It yields the protein CASSHLSGNEQDNEQFF.

This chain joins TRBV30 and TRBJ2-1; 9 bases match TRBD2. The CDR3 has 14 amino acids. The trim removed 3 bases at V and 8 bases at J, leaving 8 bases unmatched. Germline V CDR1 and CDR2: GTSNPN, SVGIG (reference sequence). The CDR3 DNA follows: TGTGCCTGGAGCGGTAGCGGGAGTCGGCATGAGCAGTTCTTC. Its translation is CAWSGSGSRHEQFF.

The J gene is TRBJ2-7, the V gene TRBV7-8; D remains ambiguous. V gave up 1 base and J gave up 0 bases, with 10 bases separating them. The CDR3 loop spans 15 amino acids. Per germline, CDR1 SGHVS and CDR2 FQNEAQ. The CDR3 protein is CASSLERTTSYEQYF. The CDR3 nucleotides are TGTGCCAGCAGCTTAGAACGTACTACCTCCTACGAGCAGTACTTC.

The V and J genes are TRBV10-3 and TRBJ1-5, with D hard to call. This CDR3 is 14 amino acids long. The germline V gene has CDR1 ENHRY and CDR2 SYGVKD. Trimming shortened V by 3 bases and J by 7 bases, and 13 bases separated the two germline ends. The CDR3 DNA reads as TGTGCCATCAGTGAAGGTGGTGAGGCACAGCCCCAGCATTTT. It specifies CAISEGGEAQPQHF.